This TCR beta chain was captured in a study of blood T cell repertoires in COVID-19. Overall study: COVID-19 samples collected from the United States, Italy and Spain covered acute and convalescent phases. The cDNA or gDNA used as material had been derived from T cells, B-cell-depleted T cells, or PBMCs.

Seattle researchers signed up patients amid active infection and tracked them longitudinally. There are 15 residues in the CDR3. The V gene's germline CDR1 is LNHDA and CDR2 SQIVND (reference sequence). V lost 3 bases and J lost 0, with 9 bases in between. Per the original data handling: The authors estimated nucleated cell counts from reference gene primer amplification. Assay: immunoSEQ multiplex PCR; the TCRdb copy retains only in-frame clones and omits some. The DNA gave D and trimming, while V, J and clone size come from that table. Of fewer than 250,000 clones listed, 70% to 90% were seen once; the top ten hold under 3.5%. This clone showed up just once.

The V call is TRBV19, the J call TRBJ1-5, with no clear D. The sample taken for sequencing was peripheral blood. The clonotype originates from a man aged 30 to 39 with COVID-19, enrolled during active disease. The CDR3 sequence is CASSMGGNSNQPQHF. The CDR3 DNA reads TGTGCCAGTAGTATGGGAGGCAATAGCAATCAGCCCCAGCATTTT.